The clone carrying this TCR beta chain was picked up a small number of times. The length of the CDR3 is 16 residues. The germline CDR1 and CDR2 sequences are MNHEY and SVGEGT. The J segment lost 0 bases and the V segment lost 6 bases, leaving 7 bases of the junction unmatched. Authors' methods: Amplification of reference gene primers was used by the study to estimate nucleated cell counts. Produced via immunoSEQ multiplex PCR; TCRdb's table is partial and in-frame only. The V and J calls and clone size come from that table; D and trimming were worked out from the DNA. The data hold around 72,000 clones, with 85% to 90% observed a single time. The sample originates from a study of blood T cell repertoires in COVID-19. Study context: The cDNA or gDNA used as material had been derived from T cells, B-cell-depleted T cells, or PBMCs.

V and J are TRBV6-2 or TRBV6-3 and TRBJ2-7; 11 positions match TRBD1. Sequenced material: peripheral blood. The sequence was collected from a man in his 70s with active or convalescent COVID-19. The CDR3 reads CASSSPGTGGSYEQYF. CDR3 nucleotides: TGTGCCAGCAGCTCCCCCGGGACAGGGGGCTCCTACGAGCAGTACTTC.